This T cell receptor (beta chain) was sequenced during a study of blood T cell repertoires in COVID-19 (dated by TCRdb to about 2020). With regard to the full study: Collaborator samples came from the United States, Italy and Spain and covered acute and convalescent phases of COVID-19. The material from the prospective study consisted of cDNA or gDNA derived from T cells, B-cell-depleted T cells, or PBMCs. Subjects who had been exposed to COVID-19, were actively infected with it, or had recovered from it provided the deeply sampled blood TCRbeta repertoires that made up the dataset. A freely available public database, intended as a resource for researchers studying the immune response to SARS-CoV-2, is where the repertoires were released. Samples were obtained from the ongoing ImmuneRACE study (first 160 participants) and from 1,000 to 1,500 subjects provided by 6 global collaborators. Nearly every sample came with metadata listing a de-identified subject ID, COVID-19 status, age in years and sex. Where available, HLA class I and class II types were taken from metadata supplied by the sample provider and were not determined by assay-based typing.

Each collaborating institution followed its own protocols to collect whole blood in K2EDTA tubes. For TCRbeta analysis, collaborators shipped samples in one of three forms: frozen whole blood, isolated PBMCs, or DNA extracted from either of those sample types. TCRbeta CDR3 regions were amplified from genomic DNA using the immunoSEQ Assay, a bias-controlled multiplex PCR. The source study handled its data this way. Within the assay, amplification of reference gene primers was used to estimate how many nucleated cells each sample contained. Sequence reads were collapsed and filtered to measure the absolute abundance of every unique TCRbeta CDR3 rearrangement. For each sample, productive Simpson clonality was calculated by taking the square root of Simpson's diversity index across productive rearrangements. Here the immuneACCESS table is served through TCRdb, limited to in-frame sequences with V and J called. Missing clones are a known gap in these copies; in checked studies unresolved V genes cover under half, and the rest lacks a known reason. V, J and clone size are those of that table, while D and trimming were read from the DNA. The sample contains about 100,000 clones, over 80% of them found a single time. Approximately 4% of the sample is in the top ten clones.

The germline V gene gives CDR1 as SGHRS and CDR2 as YFSETQ. The CDR3 spans 15 residues, from the cysteine through the phenylalanine. Solely the CDR3 DNA is kept, with 45 bases framed from the first base. V lost 4 bases and J lost 3 bases, and the count of bases not matched to a germline gene is 6. Beyond this particular receptor, the publication reports: How much clinical and demographic metadata was included differed by source and by participant, and the metadata was provided uncurated.

This clone was detected a few times. The antigen it recognizes is unknown. Base qualities were left out, and no much larger clone turns up one base away. This sequence uses TRBV5-1 and TRBJ2-5, with 10 junctional bases fitting TRBD1. This receptor was obtained from a woman in her 70s with acute or convalescent COVID-19. Source material: peripheral blood. The base sequence is TGCGCCAGCAGCCCCACGACAGGGGGCAAAGAGACCCAGTACTTC. It translates to CASSPTTGGKETQYF.